The present TCR beta chain was sequenced within a study of OX40 agonist ivuxolimab in advanced cancers. Repertoires were generated with immunoSEQ multiplex PCR, while TCRdb's copy carries only in-frame clones and drops some. The sample consists of about 73,000 clones, around nine tenths of them appearing once. The CDR3 is 16 residues long. Trimming shortened V by 5 bases and J by 0 bases, and 14 bases separated the two germline ends. Germline V gives CDR1 LNHDA, CDR2 SQIVND (reference sequence). Here the sequenced sample was CD4+ or CD8+ T cells sorted from blood, taken in a trial of the OX40 agonist ivuxolimab. The TCR comes from an adult with an advanced solid tumor such as melanoma, head and neck, liver or kidney cancer. The chain is built from TRBV19 and TRBJ2-1; TRBD2 might be the D (6 bases). CDR3: CASSGTHVGSYNEQFF. As DNA, the CDR3 is TGTGCCAGTAGTGGGACTCACGTCGGCTCCTACAATGAGCAGTTCTTC.